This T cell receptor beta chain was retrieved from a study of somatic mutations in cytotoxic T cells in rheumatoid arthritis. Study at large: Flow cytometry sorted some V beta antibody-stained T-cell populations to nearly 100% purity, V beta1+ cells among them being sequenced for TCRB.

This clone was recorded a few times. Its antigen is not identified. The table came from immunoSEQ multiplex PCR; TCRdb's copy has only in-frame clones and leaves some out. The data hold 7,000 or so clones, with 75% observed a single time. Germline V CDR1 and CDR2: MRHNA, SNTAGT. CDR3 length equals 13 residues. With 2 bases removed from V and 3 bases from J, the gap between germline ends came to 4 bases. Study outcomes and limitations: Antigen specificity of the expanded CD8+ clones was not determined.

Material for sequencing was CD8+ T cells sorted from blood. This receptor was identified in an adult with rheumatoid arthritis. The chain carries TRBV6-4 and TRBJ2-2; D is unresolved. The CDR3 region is CASSDGDTGELFF. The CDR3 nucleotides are TGTGCCAGCAGTGACGGGGACACCGGGGAGCTGTTTTTT.